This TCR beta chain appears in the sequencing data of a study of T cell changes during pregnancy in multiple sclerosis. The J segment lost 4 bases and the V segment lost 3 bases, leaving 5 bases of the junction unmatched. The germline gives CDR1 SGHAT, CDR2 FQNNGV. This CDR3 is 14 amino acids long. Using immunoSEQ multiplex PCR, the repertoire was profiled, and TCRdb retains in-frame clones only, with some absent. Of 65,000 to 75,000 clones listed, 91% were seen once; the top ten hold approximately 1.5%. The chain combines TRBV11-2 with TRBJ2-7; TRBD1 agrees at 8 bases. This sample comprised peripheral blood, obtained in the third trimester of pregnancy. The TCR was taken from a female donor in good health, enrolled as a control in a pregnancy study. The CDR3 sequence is CASSFGTGSYEQYF. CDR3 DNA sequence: TGTGCCAGCAGCTTCGGGACAGGCAGTTACGAGCAGTACTTC.